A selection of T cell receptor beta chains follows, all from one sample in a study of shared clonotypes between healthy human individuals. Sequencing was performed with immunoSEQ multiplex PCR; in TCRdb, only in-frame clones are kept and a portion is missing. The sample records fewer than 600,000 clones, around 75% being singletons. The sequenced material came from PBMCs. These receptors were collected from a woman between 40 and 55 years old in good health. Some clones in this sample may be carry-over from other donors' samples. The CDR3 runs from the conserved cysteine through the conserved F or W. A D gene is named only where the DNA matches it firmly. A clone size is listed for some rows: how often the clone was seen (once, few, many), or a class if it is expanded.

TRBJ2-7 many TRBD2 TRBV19 TGTGCCAGTAGTAAGTCCCGCGGGAGGAAATTCTACGAGCAGTACTTC CASSKSRGRKFYEQYF
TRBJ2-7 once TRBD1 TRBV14 TGTGCCAGCAGCCAAGATTTCCGGACAGGGTCCCACGAGCAGTACTTC CASSQDFRTGSHEQYF
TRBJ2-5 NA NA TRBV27 TGTGCCAGCAGTCCCAGGAACCAAGAGACCCAGTACTTC CASSPRNQETQYF
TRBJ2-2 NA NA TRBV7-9 TGTGCCAGCGCTCGTGGGAGCTTGGACGGGGAGCTGTTTTTT CASARGSLDGELFF
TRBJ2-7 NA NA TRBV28 TGTGCCAGCAGTTTATTAGAGCGCGAGCAGTACTTC CASSLLEREQYF
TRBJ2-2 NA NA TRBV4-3 TGCGCCAGCAGCCAAGAGAGTGGGTTGACCGGGGAGCTGTTTTTT CASSQESGLTGELFF
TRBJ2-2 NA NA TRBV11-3 TGTGCCAGCAGCGCGGGCGCTCGGAGTGGGCGGCAGCTGTTTTTT CASSAGARSGRQLFF
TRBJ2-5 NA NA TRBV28 TGTGCCAGCAGTTTGCTACAGGGAGGAGAGACCCAGTACTTC CASSLLQGGETQYF
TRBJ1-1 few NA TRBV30 TGTGCCTGGAGTGTACACGTCGAGTACACTGAAGCTTTCTTT CAWSVHVEYTEAFF
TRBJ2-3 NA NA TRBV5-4 TGTGCCAGCAGCTTGGCGACCGGGAGAGGCACAGATACGCAGTATTTT CASSLATGRGTDTQYF
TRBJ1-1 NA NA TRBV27 TGTGCCAGCAGCCCTATTAAAATGGGTGGTGGCTTTGGAGACACTGAAGCTTTCTTT CASSPIKMGGGFGDTEAFF
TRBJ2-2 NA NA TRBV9 TGTGCCAGCAGCAAAAGCAAGGGGTCCGGGGAGCTGTTTTTT CASSKSKGSGELFF
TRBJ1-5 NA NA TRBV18 TGTGCCAGCTCAAGTCAGGGAGGGAGCAATCAGCCCCAGCATTTT CASSSQGGSNQPQHF
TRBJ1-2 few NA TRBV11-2 TGTGCCAGCAGCTTATTGAGGGGAGAGGATGGCTACACCTTC CASSLLRGEDGYTF
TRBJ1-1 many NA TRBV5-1 TGCGCCAGCAGCTTGGGTCTATATGGCACTGAAGCTTTCTTT CASSLGLYGTEAFF
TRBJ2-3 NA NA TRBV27 TGTGCCAGCAGTTTTTACTCCTTGGACACAGATACGCAGTATTTT CASSFYSLDTDTQYF
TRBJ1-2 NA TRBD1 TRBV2 TGTGCCAGCAGCTCTCAGGGGGCCACTAACTATGGCTACACCTTC CASSSQGATNYGYTF
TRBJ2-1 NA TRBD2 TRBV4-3 TGCGCCAGCAGCCAAGATCTCAGACTAGCGGCCAATGAGCAGTTCTTC CASSQDLRLAANEQFF
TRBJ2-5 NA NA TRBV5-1 TGCGCCAGCAGCTTTGAAGAGACCCAGTACTTC CASSFEETQYF
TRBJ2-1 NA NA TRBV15 TGTGCCACCAGCAGAGTAATCGGGGCGGGGAATGAGCAGTTCTTC CATSRVIGAGNEQFF
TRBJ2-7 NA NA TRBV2 TGTGCCAGCGTTTTGGCCAGGAACGAGCAGTACTTC CASVLARNEQYF
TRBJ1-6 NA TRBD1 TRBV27 TGTGCCAGCCGTCGCTCGGGACAGCCAAATTCACCCCTCCACTTT CASRRSGQPNSPLHF
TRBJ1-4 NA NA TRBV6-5 TGTGCCAGCATGAGCAGGGCGAATGAAAAACTGTTTTTT CASMSRANEKLFF
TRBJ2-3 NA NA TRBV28 TGTGCCAGCACCCAAAATACCTTCACCGTACTTAGCAGCACAGATACGCAGTATTTT CASTQNTFTVLSSTDTQYF
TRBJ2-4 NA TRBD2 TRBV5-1 TGCGCCAGCAGCCCCACTAGCGGGAGTAACATTCAGTACTTC CASSPTSGSNIQYF
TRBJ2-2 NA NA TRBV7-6 TGTGCCAGCAGCCTTCACCAGTCCGGGGAGCTGTTTTTT CASSLHQSGELFF
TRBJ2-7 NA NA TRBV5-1 TGCGCCAGCAGCTGGGACGCCAGTTCCTACGAGCAGTACTTC CASSWDASSYEQYF
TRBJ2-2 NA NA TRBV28 TGTGCCAGCAGGAAGACCCGGGACAAATACACCGGGGAGCTGTTTTTT CASRKTRDKYTGELFF
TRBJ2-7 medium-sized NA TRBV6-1 TGTGCCAGCATCTCTGAGGGAGGGGGCGAGCAGTACTTC CASISEGGGEQYF
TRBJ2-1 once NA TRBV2 TGTGCCAGCAGTGAAACTAGCAGGGGTGAGCAGTTCTTC CASSETSRGEQFF
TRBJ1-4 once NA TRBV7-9 TGTGCCAGCAGCCCCCGGAACGCTGAAAAACTGTTTTTT CASSPRNAEKLFF
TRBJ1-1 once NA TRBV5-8 TGTGCCAGCAGCCCCACGGGACCGAGAAACACTGAAGCTTTCTTT CASSPTGPRNTEAFF
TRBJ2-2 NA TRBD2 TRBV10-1 TGCGCCAGCAGTGAGTCGCCTAGCGGGAACACCGGGGAGCTGTTTTTT CASSESPSGNTGELFF
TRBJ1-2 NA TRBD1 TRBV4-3 TGCGCCAGCAGCCAGACCGGGACAGGAGTTGGCTACACCTTC CASSQTGTGVGYTF
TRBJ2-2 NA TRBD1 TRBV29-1 TGCAGCGTCGACAGGGCTAACACCGGGGAGCTGTTTTTT CSVDRANTGELFF
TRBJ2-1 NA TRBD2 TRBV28 TGTGCCTCCTCCCCTAGCGGGAGATACAATGAGCAGTTCTTC CASSPSGRYNEQFF
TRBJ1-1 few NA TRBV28 TGTGCCAGCACCCTCCCGATGAGGGGTGGCACTGAAGCTTTCTTT CASTLPMRGGTEAFF
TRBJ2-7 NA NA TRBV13 TGTGCCAGCGGGGTAGGGTCTAGCCGGTCGAGTCGCGAGCAGTACTTC CASGVGSSRSSREQYF
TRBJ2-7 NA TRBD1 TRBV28 TGTGCCAGCCGGACTCCGGGACAGAGCTCCTACGAGCAGTACTTC CASRTPGQSSYEQYF
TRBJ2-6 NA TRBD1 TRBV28 TGTGCCAGCAGCACGACAGGGGGCAGTGGGGCCAACGTCCTGACTTTC CASSTTGGSGANVLTF
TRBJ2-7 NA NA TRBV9 TGTGCCAGCAGCGCCCAGGGCTCCTACGAGCAGTACTTC CASSAQGSYEQYF